This T cell receptor (delta chain) comes out of a study of gamma-delta chains in newborns, infants, children (dated by TCRdb to between 2019 and 2020). In terms of the full investigation: According to the study title, microbial exposure causes polyclonal expansion of innate gammadelta T cells right after birth. How innate gammadelta T cell populations in human newborns were shaped by microbial exposure immediately after birth was investigated in the study.

Sequencing used an Illumina MiSeq. The public reads were reprocessed by TCRdb using CATT, and rows of matching DNA were later combined. The sample table contains more than 8,000 delta-chain clones; only one count was recorded for more than 3% of them. Roughly 17% of the sample belongs to the ten largest clones. This clone came up a few times. Its antigen is not yet known. The protein TCRdb lists belongs to a much larger clone and differs from this DNA's translation at residue 16, which points to a read error; the protein shown is made from the DNA. The germline V gene sets CDR1 to GEAIGNYY and CDR2 to EKD. Measured from the cysteine to the phenylalanine, the CDR3 is 18 residues long. Only the CDR3 DNA is retained, 54 bases long and in frame from the first base.

Sequencing was done on a sample of blood. This TCR was recovered from a child who was a newborn, infant or young child, either healthy, febrile or measles-vaccinated (not recorded which). The rearrangement joined TRDV2 to TRDJ3, with 12 bases aligning to TRDD3. Here is the DNA: TGTGCCTGTGACAATACTGGGGGATACTCCTGGGACACCCGACAGGTGTTTTTC. It translates to CACDNTGGYSWDTRQVFF.